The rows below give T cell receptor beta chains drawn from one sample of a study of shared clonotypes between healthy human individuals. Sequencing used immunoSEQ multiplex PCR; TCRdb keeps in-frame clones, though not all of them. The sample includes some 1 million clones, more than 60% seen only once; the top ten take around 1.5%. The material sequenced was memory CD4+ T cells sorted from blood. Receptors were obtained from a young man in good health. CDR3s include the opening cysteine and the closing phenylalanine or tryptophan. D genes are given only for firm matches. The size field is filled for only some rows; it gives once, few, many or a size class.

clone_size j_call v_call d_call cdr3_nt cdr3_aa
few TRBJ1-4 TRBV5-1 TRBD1 TGCGCCACCAGGGCAGGACAGGATGCTGCAACTAATGAAAAACTGTTTTTT CATRAGQDAATNEKLFF
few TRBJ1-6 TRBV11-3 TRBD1 TGTGCCAGCAGCCCAGGACAGGGGTACAGTAATTCACCCCTCCACTTT CASSPGQGYSNSPLHF
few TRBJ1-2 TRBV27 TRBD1 TGTGCCAGCACTTCTTGGGACAGGGGCCTTGAGGGCTACACCTTC CASTSWDRGLEGYTF
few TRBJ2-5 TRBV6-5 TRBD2 TGTGCCAGCAGTCCCGGACTAGCGGAGACCCAGTACTTC CASSPGLAETQYF
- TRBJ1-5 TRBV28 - TGTGCCAGCAGCACTTTCAATCAGCCCCAGCATTTT CASSTFNQPQHF
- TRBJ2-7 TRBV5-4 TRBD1 TGTGCCAGCAGCTTGGACAGGGGGGCCTACGAGCAGTACTTC CASSLDRGAYEQYF
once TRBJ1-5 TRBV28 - TGTGCCAGCAGCCCTCTGGGAATTCAGCCCCAGCATTTT CASSPLGIQPQHF
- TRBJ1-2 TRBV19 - TGTGCCAGTAGTCGACGTTTACGGGCGTATGGCTACACCTTC CASSRRLRAYGYTF
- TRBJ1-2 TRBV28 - TGTGCCAGCAGTCCATCCTCGCTTGGGGCGCATGGCTACACCTTC CASSPSSLGAHGYTF
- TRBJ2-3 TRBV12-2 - TGTGCAAGTCGCTTAGCGGGACTAGCGGGAGTTACAGATACGCAGTATTTT CASRLAGLAGVTDTQYF
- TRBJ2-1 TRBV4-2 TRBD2 TGTGCCAGCAGCCAATCCGGGACTAGCGGGTACAATGAGCAGTTCTTC CASSQSGTSGYNEQFF
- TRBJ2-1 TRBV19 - TGTGCCAGTAGTATAGATGCAGGAAATGAGCAGTTCTTC CASSIDAGNEQFF
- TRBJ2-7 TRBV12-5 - TGTGCTAGTGGTTTGGGGATGGGTCAGGGGCGCGAGCAGTACTTC CASGLGMGQGREQYF
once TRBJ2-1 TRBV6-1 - TGTGCCAGCAGTGAAGTCAGGGGGGGAGAGCAGTTCTTC CASSEVRGGEQFF
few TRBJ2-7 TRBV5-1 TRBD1 TGCGCCAGCAGCTTGATGCAGGGGGCCACCTACGAGCAGTACTTC CASSLMQGATYEQYF
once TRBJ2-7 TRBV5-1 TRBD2 TGCGCCAGCAGCTTCCCTCGGGGGGGAACCTCCTACGAGCAGTACTTC CASSFPRGGTSYEQYF
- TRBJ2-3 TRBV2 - TGTGCCAGCAGTCTTATGTCAGATACGCAGTATTTT CASSLMSDTQYF
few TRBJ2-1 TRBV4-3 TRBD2 TGCGCCAGCAGCCAAGGACTAGCGGGAGCGTTTGGCAATGAGCAGTTCTTC CASSQGLAGAFGNEQFF
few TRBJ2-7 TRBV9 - TGTGCCAGCAGCGTAGGAGGGGGATGGGGCGAGCAGTACTTC CASSVGGGWGEQYF
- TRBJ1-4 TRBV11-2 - TGTGCCAGCAGCATCGGCGCCGGAAAACTGTTTTTT CASSIGAGKLFF
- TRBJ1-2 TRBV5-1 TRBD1 TGCGCCAGCGCACGGGATCCCTTGGGACAGGGGGCCTATGGCTACACCTTC CASARDPLGQGAYGYTF
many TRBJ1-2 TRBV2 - TGTGCCAGCAGTGACCCCTTAGGGGGGAAATCGAGTGGCTACACCTTC CASSDPLGGKSSGYTF
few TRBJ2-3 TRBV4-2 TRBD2 TGTGCCAGCAGCCAGGGACTAGACCGAGATACGCAGTATTTT CASSQGLDRDTQYF
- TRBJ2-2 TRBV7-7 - TGTGCTAGCAGCTTAAACGAGGGGGCCGGGGAGCTGTTTTTT CASSLNEGAGELFF
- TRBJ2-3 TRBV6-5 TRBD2 TGTGCCAGCAGTATGACTAGCGGGACAGATACGCAGTATTTT CASSMTSGTDTQYF
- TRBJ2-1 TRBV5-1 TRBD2 TGCGCCAGCAGCTTCGGGACTAGCGGGAGGGCCTCCTACAATGAGCAGTTCTTC CASSFGTSGRASYNEQFF